The clone carrying this T cell receptor beta chain was picked up many times. These data come from a study of CD8 T cells in ankylosing spondylitis. Germline lookup yields CDR1 SGHVS and CDR2 FQNEAQ. CDR3 length: 12 amino acids. V was trimmed by 5 bases and J by 4 bases, leaving 8 bases between them. TCRdb analysed the 5' RACE reads with MiXCR anew, one entry per CDR3 protein. In the table there are just under 95,000 distinct CDR3 sequences, approximately 9% of which are singletons. The specimen sequenced was blood, either unsorted or a sorted T cell fraction (not recorded which). The receptor was isolated from a male donor with ankylosing spondylitis or in good health (not recorded which). V usage is TRBV7-8 and J usage is TRBJ1-1; D call uncertain. The CDR3 nucleotides are TGTGCCAGCAGCCACCTAGCCACTGAAGCTTTCTTT. It specifies CASSHLATEAFF.